A single sample gave rise to the 27 T cell receptor beta chains below, sequenced in a study of blood T cells in healthy people across ages. For the second PCR, which ran for roughly 6 to 11 cycles, a sample-barcoded 5' primer and a J-beta primer mix were used. TCRdb used MiXCR to reprocess the 5' RACE reads, holding one entry per CDR3 protein. The sample holds approximately 2,000,000 distinct CDR3 sequences, approximately 40% seen once. Sequenced material: blood. These receptors were obtained from a human donor in good health.

There are a few counts of this clonotype. The V and J genes are TRBV5-1 and TRBJ1-4; 7 nucleotides line up with TRBD1. Germline V gene data show CDR1 as SGHRS and CDR2 as YFSETQ. The CDR3 covers 18 residues. With V trimmed by 4 bases and J by 3 bases, 15 bases remained unmatched. CDR3 sequence: CASSPDLRQGFANEKLFF. The CDR3 DNA reads as TGCGCCAGCAGCCCCGATCTGCGACAGGGATTTGCTAATGAAAAACTGTTTTTT.

The chain couples TRBV12-3 or TRBV12-4 to TRBJ2-1; D perhaps matches TRBD2 (5 bases). This CDR3 has 13 residues. Trimming removed 1 base from V and 8 bases from J, with 9 bases in between. The CDR3 DNA reads TGTGCCAGCAGTTTAGGTCAGGACTATGAGCAGTTCTTC. This gives the protein CASSLGQDYEQFF.

V is TRBV28 and J is TRBJ2-7; TRBD1 matches at 9 bases. With 6 bases clipped from V and 3 bases from J, the junction kept 12 bases outside the gene matches. CDR1 is MDHEN, CDR2 SYDVKM, per germline. The CDR3 has 16 residues. The CDR3 loop reads CASSKEAGTGLYEQYF. The CDR3 bases are TGTGCCAGCAGCAAAGAAGCCGGGACAGGGCTCTACGAGCAGTACTTC.

The chain uses TRBV11-2 and TRBJ2-7; 7 bases map to TRBD2. Judging by the DNA end, TRBJ2-5 fits better; the J call may be wrong. The germline V gene encodes CDR1 SGHAT and CDR2 FQNNGV. CDR3 size: 16 residues. The CDR3 here is CASSFRRYGGTETQYF. The CDR3 nucleotides read TGTGCCAGCAGCTTTCGGAGATACGGGGGGACAGAGACCCAGTACTTC.

A note on this clonotype: It may be a read error: a sequence one base away is much more abundant. The CDR3 DNA is TGTGCCAGCAGCGACACAGGGGGCAATGAAAAACTGTTTTTT. Its translation: CASSDTGGNEKLFF. The V call is TRBV4-2, the J call TRBJ1-4; TRBD1 matches 9 bases. The germline V gene encodes CDR1 LGHNA and CDR2 YNFKEQ. V lost 5 bases, J lost 5 bases, and 3 bases stayed unmatched. This CDR3 is built from 14 residues.

The DNA of the CDR3 is TGTGCCTGGAGGAGACAGACCCACGAGCAGTACTTC. Translation gives CAWRRQTHEQYF. J is TRBJ2-4 and V is TRBV30; perhaps TRBD1 as D (5 bases). Judging by the DNA end, TRBJ2-7 fits better; the J call may be wrong. Germline V gene lookup returns CDR1 GTSNPN and CDR2 SVGIG (reference sequence). The CDR3 totals 12 residues.

The chain uses TRBV2 and TRBJ1-4; D possibly corresponds to TRBD1 (5 bases). The CDR3 has 15 amino acids. Germline values: CDR1 SNHLY, CDR2 FYNNEI. The ends were cut back, 0 bases at V and 6 bases at J, with 11 bases in the middle. CDR3 DNA sequence: TGTGCCAGCAGTGAAGCGGGGGATACGGATGAAAAACTGTTTTTT. Its protein product is CASSEAGDTDEKLFF.

This clonotype came up a few times. V usage is TRBV29-1 and J usage is TRBJ2-7; D remains ambiguous. Germline V gives CDR1 SQVTM, CDR2 ANQGSEA. The CDR3 spans 10 residues. V was clipped by 7 bases and J by 6 bases, with 10 bases between them. In nucleotides, the CDR3 is TGCAGCGCACGAGATGGCGAGCAGTACTTC. As protein: CSARDGEQYF.

The rearrangement joins TRBV9 to TRBJ2-5; D uncertain. The CDR3 has 13 amino acids. CDR1 SGDLS and CDR2 YYNGEE come from the germline V gene. With 0 bases removed from V and 5 bases from J, the gap between germline ends came to 8 bases. The CDR3: CASSVDWVETQYF. Here the CDR3 DNA reads TGTGCCAGCAGCGTAGACTGGGTGGAGACCCAGTACTTC.

This clonotype was seen at least ten times. The CDR3 DNA reads TGCAGTGCTAGTATTTCAGGGGTCGGGGAGACCCAGTACTTC. Protein product: CSASISGVGETQYF. The chain carries TRBV20-1 and TRBJ2-5, with a possible D match to TRBD1 (6 bases). The CDR3 extends over 14 amino acids. Deletions cut 3 bases from V and 5 bases from J, with 16 bases between. Germline assignment: CDR1 DFQATT and CDR2 SNEGSKA (reference sequence).

This clonotype was seen a handful of times. The J gene is TRBJ2-5, the V gene TRBV20-1; D might be TRBD1 or TRBD2, each matching 5 bases. The V gene's germline CDR1 is DFQATT and CDR2 SNEGSKA (reference sequence). Deletions cut 5 bases from V and 5 bases from J, with 12 bases between. The CDR3 is 12 residues long. CDR3 residues: CSAQGERETQYF. The CDR3 nucleotides are TGCAGTGCTCAAGGGGAGCGCGAGACCCAGTACTTC.

The V and J genes are TRBV29-1 and TRBJ2-2, with 9 nucleotides matching TRBD1. Germline assignment: CDR1 SQVTM and CDR2 ANQGSEA. Trimming removed 6 bases from V and 6 bases from J; junction bases left unmatched: 14. The CDR3 consists of 16 residues. CDR3 in amino acids: CSVILDRGTVAGELFF. DNA for the CDR3: TGCAGCGTCATCTTAGACAGGGGGACAGTCGCCGGGGAGCTGTTTTTT.

This clonotype was seen a few times. The V call is TRBV24-1, the J call TRBJ2-1, with D possibly matching TRBD1 (6 bases). This CDR3 is 15 amino acids long. V lost 3 bases and J 2 bases, leaving 10 bases between the germline ends. Germline CDR1 reads KGHDR; CDR2 reads SFDVKD. CDR3 nucleotide sequence: TGTGCCACCAGTGATGCAGGGGACCCCTACAATGAGCAGTTCTTC. Translation gives CATSDAGDPYNEQFF.

As regards this clonotype: This sequence may be a read error, since a much larger clone differs from it by one base. The chain couples TRBV9 to TRBJ2-7; tentative D call: TRBD2 (5 bases). This CDR3 spans 14 amino acids. Germline-derived CDR1 and CDR2 are SGDLS and YYNGEE. CDR3: CASSVLGSSYGQYF. CDR3 nucleotide sequence: TGTGCCAGCAGCGTATTAGGGAGCTCCTACGGGCAGTACTTC.

The chain recombines TRBV4-1 with TRBJ1-6; D not resolved. The CDR3 is made up of 15 amino acids. V was clipped by 7 bases and J by 2 bases, with 12 bases between them. From germline, CDR1 is MGHRA and CDR2 YSYEKL. CDR3 sequence (DNA): TGCGCCAGCACACCCGAGGGCCCCTATAATTCACCCCTCCACTTT. Translated, it gives CASTPEGPYNSPLHF.

The gene calls are TRBV2 and TRBJ1-4; 7 bases map to TRBD1. Germline V gives CDR1 SNHLY, CDR2 FYNNEI. This CDR3 region has 14 residues. V shed 7 bases and J 1 base; nucleotides not matched to a gene: 3. The CDR3 DNA follows: TGTGCCAGCACCCGGACAGGAACTAATGAAAAACTGTTTTTT. It translates to CASTRTGTNEKLFF. The complete variable domain, with remaining parts taken from reference TRBV2 and TRBJ1-4, reads EPEVTQTPSHQVTQMGQEVILRCVPISNHLYFYWYRQILGQKVEFLVSFYNNEISEKSEIFDDQFSVERPDGSNFTLKIRSTKLEDSAMYFCASTRTGTNEKLFFGSGTQLSVL.

The chain has TRBV9 and TRBJ2-3; either TRBD1 or TRBD2 may fit D (5 bases each). In germline, CDR1 is SGDLS, CDR2 YYNGEE. V gave up 3 bases and J gave up 3 bases, with 14 bases separating them. The CDR3 has 15 residues. Here the CDR3 reads CASSAGAKGTDTQYF. CDR3 nucleotides: TGTGCCAGCAGCGCCGGGGCAAAGGGTACAGATACGCAGTATTTT. The variable domain in full, completed from reference TRBV9 and TRBJ2-3, reads DSGVTQTPKHLITATGQRVTLRCSPRSGDLSVYWYQQSLDQGLQFLIQYYNGEERAKGNILERFSAQQFPDLHSELNLSSLELGDSALYFCASSAGAKGTDTQYFGPGTRLTVL.

In this sample, this clonotype turned up a few times. Here the CDR3 DNA reads TGTGCCAGCAGCGCCCAGACCCAGGGAAATCAGCCCCAGCATTTT. Its protein product is CASSAQTQGNQPQHF. J is TRBJ1-5 and V is TRBV7-6; a weak D match, TRBD1 (5 bases). Between the trimmed V and J ends, which lost 5 bases and 4 bases, there was a span of 15 bases. CDR1 is SGHVS, CDR2 FNYEAQ, per germline. The CDR3 is made up of 15 amino acids.

The V call is TRBV7-2, the J call TRBJ2-3; 9 bases line up with TRBD1. In germline, CDR1 is SGHTA, CDR2 FQGNSA. The CDR3 covers 15 residues. The J segment lost 4 bases and the V segment lost 4 bases, leaving 6 bases of the junction unmatched. This chain's CDR3 is CASSWTRQGADTQYF. The CDR3 nucleotides are TGTGCCAGCAGCTGGACCAGACAGGGGGCAGATACGCAGTATTTT.

This chain links TRBV6-6 with TRBJ2-5; 10 positions agree with TRBD1. Trimming at V came to 6 bases and at J to 2 bases, leaving 6 bases not matched to a gene. This CDR3 region has 15 residues. Germline values: CDR1 MNHNY, CDR2 SVGAGI (reference sequence). Written as DNA, the CDR3 is TGTGCCAGCAGCGGGACAGGGGAAGCACAAGAGACCCAGTACTTC. It is translated as CASSGTGEAQETQYF.

This chain uses TRBV5-5 with TRBJ1-5; D may be TRBD1 (5 bases). The V gene's germline CDR1 is SGHKS and CDR2 YYEKEE (reference sequence). The CDR3 is 18 amino acids. Trimming pared 4 bases from V and 1 base from J, leaving 21 bases between. The CDR3 sequence: CASSLWVGAGQSNQPQHF. The CDR3 DNA reads as TGTGCCAGCAGCCTATGGGTGGGTGCAGGGCAAAGCAATCAGCCCCAGCATTTT.

This clonotype was seen at least ten times. V gene TRBV20-1 combines with J gene TRBJ2-5; no reliable D call. V lost 3 bases and J 4 bases, leaving 9 bases between the germline ends. Germline V lookup: CDR1 DFQATT, CDR2 SNEGSKA (reference sequence). This CDR3 is built from 12 residues. CDR3 sequence (DNA): TGCAGTGCTAGCTCAGCCGGAGAGACCCAGTACTTC. Its translation is CSASSAGETQYF.

This sequence joins TRBV29-1 and TRBJ2-2, with 13 bases identical to TRBD2. The junction had 5 bases not matched to a gene; V was cut back by 7 bases and J by 6 bases. From germline, CDR1 is SQVTM and CDR2 ANQGSEA. The CDR3 extends over 14 amino acids. The CDR3 here is CSAGLAGDPGELFF. The CDR3 nucleotides are TGCAGCGCCGGACTAGCGGGGGATCCCGGGGAGCTGTTTTTT.

This chain connects TRBV6-2 or TRBV6-3 to TRBJ2-7; tentative D call: TRBD1 (5 bases). V was pared by 7 bases and J by 5 bases, with 9 bases between. CDR3 length: 11 amino acids. CDR1 MNHEY and CDR2 SVGEGT come from the germline V gene. CDR3 sequence reads: CASKQGHEQYF. Here the CDR3 DNA reads TGTGCCAGCAAGCAGGGCCACGAGCAGTACTTC.

The rearrangement joins TRBV20-1 to TRBJ2-7, with TRBD1 matching 7 bases. The junction had 7 bases not matched to a gene; V was cut back by 0 bases and J by 2 bases. The germline V gene has CDR1 DFQATT and CDR2 SNEGSKA (reference sequence). The CDR3 loop spans 15 amino acids. The CDR3 sequence: CSARDPQGPTYEQYF. DNA for the CDR3: TGCAGTGCTAGAGACCCACAGGGGCCTACCTACGAGCAGTACTTC.

This chain uses TRBV6-1 with TRBJ2-7, with 9 nucleotides matching TRBD1. Judging by the DNA end, TRBJ2-5 fits better; the J call may be wrong. CDR1 is MNHNS and CDR2 is SASEGT in the germline V gene. This CDR3 region has 13 residues. CDR3 nucleotide sequence: TGTGCCACCCGGTGGACAGGGGAGGAGACCCAGTACTTC. Protein product: CATRWTGEETQYF.

In its sample, this clonotype was seen once. The rearrangement joins TRBV20-1 to TRBJ2-5; D possibly corresponds to TRBD2 (6 bases). Germline V gene data show CDR1 as DFQATT and CDR2 as SNEGSKA (reference sequence). V was clipped by 3 bases and J by 5 bases, with 19 bases between them. This CDR3 contains 15 residues. This chain's CDR3 is CSASGGLGDRETQYF. CDR3 in DNA: TGCAGTGCTAGTGGAGGGCTGGGGGACCGGGAGACCCAGTACTTC.